This record covers a single TCR beta chain. Assignments of participants to cohorts depended upon their own reported clinical history. Donors of Cohort 3 who recovered were those that had two negative PCRs, clearance, or symptom resolution. The CDR3 covers 11 residues. Germline V gene sequence: CDR1 SGHDT, CDR2 YYEEEE. Between the trimmed V and J ends, which lost 1 base and 10 bases, there was a span of 6 bases. The entry originates in a study of blood T cell repertoires in COVID-19. Across the study: PBMCs, B-cell-depleted T cells, or T cells provided the cDNA or gDNA that made up the material.

Assay used: immunoSEQ multiplex PCR; TCRdb lists only in-frame clones, some missing. The data show about 140,000 clones, over 80% seen once. The specimen sequenced was PBMCs or T cells enriched from blood (not recorded which). J is TRBJ2-1 and V is TRBV5-6, with no clear D. This clonotype originated in a woman aged 40 to 49 who had recovered from COVID-19. As DNA, the CDR3 is TGTGCCAGCAGCTTGCTGGCCGAGCAGTTCTTC. Its protein product is CASSLLAEQFF.